These 4 T cell receptor beta chains were all obtained from the same sample, sequenced in a study of blood T cell repertoires in COVID-19. The table came from immunoSEQ multiplex PCR; TCRdb's copy has only in-frame clones and leaves some out. The sample holds 52,000 or so clones, 85% to 90% seen once. Sequencing used peripheral blood. Receptors originate from a human donor in a cohort sampled during active COVID-19.

The CDR3 spells CASSLVAGAGGETQYF. DNA of the CDR3: TGTGCCAGCAGCTTAGTGGCGGGTGCGGGTGGAGAGACCCAGTACTTC. The chain links TRBV7-2 to TRBJ2-5; D might be TRBD2 (5 bases). The germline gives CDR1 SGHTA, CDR2 FQGNSA. This CDR3 has 16 residues. Between the trimmed V and J ends, which lost 1 base and 4 bases, there was a span of 16 bases.

V and J are TRBV5-1 and TRBJ2-2; D call uncertain. The V gene lost 0 bases and the J gene lost 2 bases, with 8 bases spanning the gap. The CDR3 is 15 residues long. The germline gives CDR1 SGHRS, CDR2 YFSETQ. The CDR3 spells CASSLAGSNTGELFF. DNA of the CDR3: TGCGCCAGCAGCTTGGCAGGTTCTAACACCGGGGAGCTGTTTTTT.

This clone was detected once. J is TRBJ1-3 and V is TRBV2; D unclear. The V end was cut by 1 base, the J end by 4 bases, with 8 bases between. Germline V gene data show CDR1 as SNHLY and CDR2 as FYNNEI. This CDR3 is built from 14 residues. Here the CDR3 reads CASSEGARGNTIYF. CDR3 DNA sequence: TGTGCCAGCAGTGAAGGGGCGCGAGGAAACACCATATATTTT.

The J gene is TRBJ2-7, the V gene TRBV28; 11 nucleotides line up with TRBD2. This CDR3 has 15 amino acids. Trimming removed 5 bases from V and 1 base from J; junction bases left unmatched: 4. Germline CDR1 and CDR2: MDHEN and SYDVKM. The CDR3 region is CASSLTSGISYEQYF. The CDR3 DNA reads TGTGCCAGCAGTCTGACTAGCGGGATATCCTACGAGCAGTACTTC.